The 28 T cell receptor beta chains in this list originate from one sample, sequenced in a study of T-cell reconstitution after alpha-beta-depleted transplantation in children. Construction of the TCRbeta library involved unique molecular identifiers. In TCRdb, the PCR reads were re-called with MiXCR into one record per CDR3 protein. This sample has under 140,000 distinct CDR3 sequences, with 10% found just once. The sample was PBMCs from the stem cell graft donor, taken from the stem cell graft. The receptors originated from a human donor who donated a stem cell graft to a child with acute lymphoblastic leukemia.

Ten or more counts support this clonotype. The chain links TRBV12-3 or TRBV12-4 to TRBJ1-6; D is perhaps TRBD1 (6 bases). V shed 2 bases and J shed 0 bases, with 11 bases lying between them. The CDR3 length is 17 residues. In nucleotides, the CDR3 is TGTGCCAGCAGTTTACGTACAGGGAGCTCCTATAATTCACCCCTCCACTTT. Translated: CASSLRTGSSYNSPLHF.

This clonotype came up many times. V gene TRBV5-1 combines with J gene TRBJ2-7; either TRBD1 or TRBD2 may supply D (5 bases each). Trimming left V 0 bases short and J 3 bases short, with 13 bases between. Germline V gives CDR1 SGHRS, CDR2 YFSETQ. CDR3 length: 15 amino acids. CDR3 nucleotide sequence: TGCGCCAGCAGCTTGGCCGGGACGGCGCACTACGAGCAGTACTTC. Translating it yields CASSLAGTAHYEQYF.

This clonotype has a count of ten or more. The V gene is TRBV11-2, the J gene TRBJ2-7, with 8 positions matching TRBD1. Trimming cost V 6 bases and J 4 bases; bases outside gene matches: 23. CDR1 and CDR2 from the germline V gene are SGHAT and FQNNGV. The CDR3 is made up of 19 amino acids. CDR3 coding DNA: TGTGCCAGCAGGGCACGGGTCGGGAAGCCAAACCAGGGGGCTTACGAGCAGTACTTC. This sequence encodes CASRARVGKPNQGAYEQYF.

This clonotype was counted many times. This chain uses TRBV5-1 with TRBJ1-3; D remains unclear. V shed 4 bases and J shed 0 bases, with 5 bases lying between them. CDR1 SGHRS and CDR2 YFSETQ come from the germline V gene. The CDR3 is 13 residues long. CDR3 protein: CASSLNSGNTIYF. CDR3 nucleotide sequence: TGCGCCAGCAGCCTTAACTCTGGAAACACCATATATTTT.

There are many counts of this clonotype. V is TRBV12-3 or TRBV12-4 and J is TRBJ1-1, with 7 bases that match TRBD1. This CDR3 has 15 residues. The V and J ends lost 7 bases and 4 bases, in that order; junction bases with no gene match: 12. CDR3 loop: CASIHVRGGVTEAFF. CDR3 DNA: TGTGCCAGCATCCATGTCAGGGGGGGAGTCACTGAAGCTTTCTTT.

This clonotype was counted at least ten times. The chain has TRBV5-1 and TRBJ2-7; the D call may be TRBD1 or TRBD2 (5 bases each). The length of the CDR3 is 15 residues. Per the germline V gene, CDR1 is SGHRS and CDR2 is YFSETQ. Trimming pared 4 bases from V and 2 bases from J, leaving 16 bases between. CDR3 in DNA: TGCGCCAGCAGCCCCACCTCGGGGCCAACCTACGAGCAGTACTTC. It encodes CASSPTSGPTYEQYF.

This clonotype appeared many times. The chain joins TRBV7-2 to TRBJ2-6; tentatively, D is TRBD2 (7 bases). V was clipped by 5 bases and J by 1 base, with 15 bases between them. There are 17 residues in the CDR3. Germline V gives CDR1 SGHTA, CDR2 FQGNSA. The chain's CDR3 is CASSTRGGISGANVLTF. CDR3 nucleotide sequence: TGTGCCAGCAGCACGAGGGGGGGAATATCTGGGGCCAACGTCCTGACTTTC.

This clonotype was observed many times. The genes are TRBV6-5 and TRBJ2-3; D gene unclear. From germline, CDR1 is MNHEY and CDR2 SVGAGI. The CDR3 covers 14 residues. Trimming left V 0 bases short and J 1 base short, with 5 bases between. The DNA of the CDR3 is TGTGCCAGCAGTTACTCTGGGGGCACAGATACGCAGTATTTT. Translation gives CASSYSGGTDTQYF.

This clonotype has a count of ten or more. The rearrangement joins TRBV7-2 to TRBJ2-1; a weak D match, TRBD2 (7 bases). The germline V gene encodes CDR1 SGHTA and CDR2 FQGNSA. Between the trimmed V and J ends, which lost 5 bases and 5 bases, there was a span of 19 bases. This CDR3 spans 16 amino acids. The CDR3 region has the DNA TGTGCCAGCAGCCCATCTAGAGGGAGGGGGAACAATGAGCAGTTCTTC. Its translation: CASSPSRGRGNNEQFF.

This clonotype was picked up a small number of times. This rearrangement joins TRBV2 to TRBJ2-2; tentative D call: TRBD1 (5 bases). This CDR3 spans 14 amino acids. V was shortened by 5 bases and J by 3 bases, with 10 bases between the two germline ends. Germline-derived CDR1 and CDR2 are SNHLY and FYNNEI. The CDR3 DNA reads as TGTGCCAGCAGTACCCGACAGTACACCGGGGAGCTGTTTTTT. As protein: CASSTRQYTGELFF. Supplemented by reference TRBV2 and TRBJ2-2, the full variable domain reads EPEVTQTPSHQVTQMGQEVILRCVPISNHLYFYWYRQILGQKVEFLVSFYNNEISEKSEIFDDQFSVERPDGSNFTLKIRSTKLEDSAMYFCASSTRQYTGELFFGEGSRLTVL.

This clonotype was counted at least ten times. The CDR3 spells CASSSRETSSYEQYF. The CDR3 nucleotides are TGTGCCAGCAGCTCCCGGGAGACGAGCTCCTACGAGCAGTACTTC. V and J are TRBV7-9 and TRBJ2-7; TRBD2 is a possible D gene (6 bases). The CDR3 totals 15 residues. Per germline, CDR1 SEHNR and CDR2 FQNEAQ (reference sequence). Deletions cut 4 bases from V and 0 bases from J, with 13 bases between.

This clonotype was found many times. This chain joins TRBV2 and TRBJ2-7; TRBD2 matches at 9 bases. Trimming took 1 base from V and 3 from J; bases not matched to a gene: 4. This CDR3 is built from 15 residues. The germline CDR1 and CDR2 sequences are SNHLY and FYNNEI. The CDR3 DNA sequence: TGTGCCAGCAGTGAAGGGGTTAGCGGGAGCTACGAGCAGTACTTC. It encodes CASSEGVSGSYEQYF. The full variable domain, rest sourced from reference TRBV2 and TRBJ2-7, is EPEVTQTPSHQVTQMGQEVILRCVPISNHLYFYWYRQILGQKVEFLVSFYNNEISEKSEIFDDQFSVERPDGSNFTLKIRSTKLEDSAMYFCASSEGVSGSYEQYFGPGTRLTVT.

This clonotype was detected ten times or more. The genes are TRBV5-6 and TRBJ2-7; no reliable D call. Trimming stripped 0 bases from V and 2 bases from J, with 3 bases between. This CDR3 region has 12 residues. Germline CDR1 and CDR2: SGHDT and YYEEEE. The CDR3 protein is CASSLVPYEQYF. CDR3 in DNA: TGTGCCAGCAGCTTGGTTCCCTACGAGCAGTACTTC.

This clonotype was seen at least ten times. The chain is built from TRBV12-3 or TRBV12-4 and TRBJ2-3; no definite D call. V lost 6 bases, J lost 0 bases, and 19 bases lay in between. There are 17 residues in the CDR3. The CDR3 DNA sequence: TGTGCCAGCAGCCAGCCCACCGTGGGTAGTAGCACAGATACGCAGTATTTT. Its translation: CASSQPTVGSSTDTQYF.

This clonotype was recorded at least ten times. One junction end does not reproduce the germline sequence, and a read error may be involved. The rearrangement links TRBV7-8 to TRBJ2-1, with 11 bases lining up with TRBD2. This CDR3 contains 15 residues. Germline V lookup: CDR1 SGHVS, CDR2 FQNEAQ. This CDR3 is CASSTLAGGHKEQFF. CDR3 nucleotides: TGTGCCAGCAGCACTCTAGCGGGAGGCCACAAAGAGCAGTTCTTC. Variable domain in full (rest from reference TRBV7-8 and TRBJ2-1): GAGVSQSPRYKVAKRGQDVALRCDPISGHVSLFWYQQALGQGPEFLTYFQNEAQLDKSGLPSDRFFAERPEGSVSTLKIQRTQQEDSAVYLCASSTLAGGHKEQFFGPGTRLTVL.

This clonotype was recorded at least ten times. This chain uses TRBV4-1 with TRBJ2-3; D is tentatively TRBD1 or TRBD2 (6 bases each). Trimming left V 5 bases short and J 2 bases short, with 20 bases between. The germline CDR1 and CDR2 sequences are MGHRA and YSYEKL. This CDR3 has 17 residues. DNA of the CDR3: TGCGCCAGCAGCTACGCGAGGGGGGAGACCCTCACAGATACGCAGTATTTT. It is translated as CASSYARGETLTDTQYF.

On this clonotype itself: Its ends do not fully match the called genes, so a read error is possible. The chain employs TRBV27 and TRBJ1-1; D not resolved. The CDR3 has 15 amino acids. Per the germline V gene, CDR1 is MNHEY and CDR2 is SMNVEV (reference sequence). This CDR3 reads CASMSKRASNTEAFF. The CDR3 nucleotides are TGTGCCAGCATGAGTAAGCGGGCATCGAACACTGAAGCTTTCTTC.

This clonotype was observed many times. The J gene is TRBJ2-3, the V gene TRBV7-8, with TRBD1 matching 9 bases. Germline V gives CDR1 SGHVS, CDR2 FQNEAQ. The CDR3 totals 17 residues. With V trimmed by 5 bases and J by 2 bases, 11 bases remained unmatched. The CDR3 reads CASSPGTGSGATDTQYF. In DNA, the CDR3 is TGTGCCAGCAGCCCAGGGACAGGGAGTGGGGCCACAGATACGCAGTATTTT.

This clonotype was counted ten times or more. This sequence joins TRBV11-2 and TRBJ1-2, with TRBD1 matching over 8 bases. CDR3 length equals 13 residues. The germline V gene has CDR1 SGHAT and CDR2 FQNNGV. Losses at the gene ends were 2 bases for V and 6 bases for J; bases not matched to a gene: 2. CDR3 DNA: TGTGCCAGCAGCTTACAGGGGGCGCATGGCTACACCTTC. This codes for CASSLQGAHGYTF. Supplemented by reference TRBV11-2 and TRBJ1-2, the full variable domain reads EAGVAQSPRYKIIEKRQSVAFWCNPISGHATLYWYQQILGQGPKLLIQFQNNGVVDDSQLPKDRFSAERLKGVDSTLKIQPAKLEDSAVYLCASSLQGAHGYTFGSGTRLTVV.

The chain is built from TRBV7-2 and TRBJ2-3; D is possibly TRBD2 (5 bases). The germline V and J ends were trimmed by 4 bases and 5 bases, with 16 bases remaining between them. CDR1 and CDR2 from the germline V gene are SGHTA and FQGNSA. CDR3 length: 15 amino acids. The CDR3 DNA follows: TGTGCCAGCAGCTCCGGGGTGCGTGCGGGAGATACGCAGTATTTT. Translated: CASSSGVRAGDTQYF.

This clonotype was counted ten times or more. V and J are TRBV7-2 and TRBJ1-2; D not resolved. The CDR3 contains 13 residues. Trimming pared 3 bases from V and 3 bases from J, leaving 8 bases between. Germline CDR1 SGHTA, CDR2 FQGNSA. DNA for the CDR3: TGTGCCAGCAGCTTTGACTGGGACTATGGCTACACCTTC. It is translated as CASSFDWDYGYTF.

This clonotype has at least ten counts. V usage is TRBV20-1 and J usage is TRBJ1-3; D is ambiguous. The germline V gene encodes CDR1 DFQATT and CDR2 SNEGSKA (reference sequence). The CDR3 loop spans 12 amino acids. With 5 bases removed from V and 0 bases from J, the gap between germline ends came to 5 bases. In DNA, the CDR3 is TGCAGTGCTGAGGCCTCTGGAAACACCATATATTTT. Protein product: CSAEASGNTIYF.

A word on this clonotype: This CDR3 is missing its conserved last phenylalanine or tryptophan, likely due to a read error. The chain couples TRBV6-5 to TRBJ1-2; D remains ambiguous. Trimming took off 2 bases at V and 2 bases at J, with 18 bases between the two ends. Germline CDR1 MNHEY, CDR2 SVGAGI. This CDR3 contains 17 residues. The CDR3 loop is CASSYSSTQALNYGYTL. CDR3 DNA sequence: TGTGCCAGCAGTTACAGTAGTACGCAAGCTTTAAACTATGGCTACACCTTG.

This clonotype has a count of ten or more. The rearrangement links TRBV5-1 to TRBJ2-7, with D possibly being TRBD2 (6 bases). CDR1 is SGHRS, CDR2 YFSETQ, per germline. The CDR3 has 14 residues. Trimming took 3 bases from V and 2 from J, leaving 12 bases between them. This chain's CDR3 is CASSSGGLAYEQYF. The CDR3 bases are TGCGCCAGCAGCTCCGGGGGATTAGCCTACGAGCAGTACTTC.

This clonotype was observed at least ten times. The chain joins TRBV5-1 to TRBJ2-1; D unresolved. Germline values: CDR1 SGHRS, CDR2 YFSETQ. CDR3 length: 12 residues. The V end was cut by 1 base, the J end by 5 bases, with 4 bases between. DNA of the CDR3: TGCGCCAGCAGCTTGCGGAACAATGAGCAGTTCTTC. This gives the protein CASSLRNNEQFF.

This clonotype has a count of ten or more. The CDR3 loop is CASSLPVLGVEGNQPQHF. In DNA form, the CDR3 reads TGTGCCAGCAGTTTGCCGGTTTTGGGGGTGGAGGGCAATCAGCCCCAGCATTTT. The rearrangement uses TRBV28 and TRBJ1-5, with D maybe TRBD1 (5 bases). Deletions cut 3 bases from V and 2 bases from J, with 20 bases between. Germline V gene sequence: CDR1 MDHEN, CDR2 SYDVKM. The CDR3 runs to 18 residues.

In this sample, this clonotype turned up many times. This sequence joins TRBV27 and TRBJ1-5, with a tentative D call TRBD1 (5 bases). V was clipped by 7 bases and J by 8 bases, with 15 bases between them. This CDR3 region has 13 residues. The germline CDR1 and CDR2 sequences are MNHEY and SMNVEV (reference sequence). DNA for the CDR3: TGTGCCAGCAATCCGGGACTGGGGGAGCCCCAGCATTTT. Translation gives CASNPGLGEPQHF.

Ten or more counts support this clonotype. The chain recombines TRBV12-3 or TRBV12-4 with TRBJ2-3; the match to TRBD2 covers 7 bases. The V segment lost 2 bases and the J segment 0 bases; nucleotides outside the gene matches: 5. The CDR3 spans 16 residues. The CDR3 DNA sequence: TGTGCCAGCAGTTTAAGGCCTAGCGGCAGCACAGATACGCAGTATTTT. Its translation is CASSLRPSGSTDTQYF.